This entry features one TCR beta chain sequence. Antigen: not known. V dropped 5 bases and J dropped 9; count of bases not matched to a gene: 8. The CDR3 sequence is 14 residues long. Germline V gene lookup returns CDR1 SGHRS and CDR2 YFSETQ. Through Arm-PCR of CDR3 regions and iRepertoire HTBI primers, TCR beta libraries were built. TCRdb passed the multiplex PCR reads through MiXCR, listing each CDR3 protein once. The sample carries 500,000 to 800,000 distinct CDR3 sequences, about 30% recorded once. The data are from a study of regulatory T cells in long-lasting Graves disease. Time point reported: persistent/refractory GD, antithyroid drugs over 5 years with positive TRAb. TCR sequences were obtained from RNA taken from PBMCs. Notes on the study in general: Persistent disease was characterized by preferential usage of TRBV28, TRBJ1-2 and TRBJ2-5.

The sequence was collected from a female donor with Graves disease. J is TRBJ1-6 and V is TRBV5-1, with 7 bases identical to TRBD1. The input for sequencing was peripheral blood mononuclear cells (PBMCs), taken when the disease was refractory, from a patient treated with antithyroid drugs. The DNA of the CDR3 is TGCGCCAGCAGAGTGTTACAGGGGATTTCACCCCTCCACTTT. Translated, it gives CASRVLQGISPLHF.